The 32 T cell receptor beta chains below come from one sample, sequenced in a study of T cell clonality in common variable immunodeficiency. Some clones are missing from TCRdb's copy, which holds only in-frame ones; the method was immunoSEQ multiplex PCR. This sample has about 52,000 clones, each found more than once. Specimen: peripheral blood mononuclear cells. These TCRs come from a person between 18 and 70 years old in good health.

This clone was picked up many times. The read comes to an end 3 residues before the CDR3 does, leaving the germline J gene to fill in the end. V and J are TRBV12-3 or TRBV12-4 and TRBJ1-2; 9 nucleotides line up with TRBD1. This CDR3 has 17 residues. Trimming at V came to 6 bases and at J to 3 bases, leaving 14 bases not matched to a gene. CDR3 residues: CASRSNAGTGWDYGYTF. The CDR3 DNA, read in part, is TGTGCCAGCAGATCGAACGCCGGGACAGGGTGGGACTATGGC.

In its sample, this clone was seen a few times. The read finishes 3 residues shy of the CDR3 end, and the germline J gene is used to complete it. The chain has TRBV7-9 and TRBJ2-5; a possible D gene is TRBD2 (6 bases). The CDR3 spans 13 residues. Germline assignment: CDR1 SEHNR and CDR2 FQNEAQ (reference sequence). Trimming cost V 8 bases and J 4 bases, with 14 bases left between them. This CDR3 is CASAEGLRETQYF. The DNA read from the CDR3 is TGTGCCAGCGCTGAGGGACTCCGAGAGACC.

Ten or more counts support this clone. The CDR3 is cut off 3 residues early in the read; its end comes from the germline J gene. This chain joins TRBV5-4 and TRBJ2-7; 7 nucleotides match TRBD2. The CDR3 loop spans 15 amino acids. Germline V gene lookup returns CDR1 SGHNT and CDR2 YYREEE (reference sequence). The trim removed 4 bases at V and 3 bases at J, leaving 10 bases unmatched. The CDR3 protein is CASSRDSSGYYEQYF. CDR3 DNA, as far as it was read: TGTGCCAGCAGCCGGGATTCTAGCGGCTACTACGAG.

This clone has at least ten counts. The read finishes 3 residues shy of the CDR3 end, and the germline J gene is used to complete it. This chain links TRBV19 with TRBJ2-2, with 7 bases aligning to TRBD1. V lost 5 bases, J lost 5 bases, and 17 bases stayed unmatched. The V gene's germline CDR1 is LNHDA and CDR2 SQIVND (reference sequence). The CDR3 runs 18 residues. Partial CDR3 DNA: TGTGCCAGTAGTGGCCGGGACAGATCTTTCTTGTTGACCGGGGAG. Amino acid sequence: CASSGRDRSFLLTGE. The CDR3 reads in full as CASSGRDRSFLLTGELFF.

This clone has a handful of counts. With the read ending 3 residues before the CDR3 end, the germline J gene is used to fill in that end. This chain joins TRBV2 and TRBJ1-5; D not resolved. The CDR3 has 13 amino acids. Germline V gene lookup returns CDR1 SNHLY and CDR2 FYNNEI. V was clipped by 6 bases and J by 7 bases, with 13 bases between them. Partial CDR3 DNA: TGTGCCAGCAGGGAGCGGAGGGAGCAGCCC. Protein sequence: CASRERREQP. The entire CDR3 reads CASRERREQPQHF.

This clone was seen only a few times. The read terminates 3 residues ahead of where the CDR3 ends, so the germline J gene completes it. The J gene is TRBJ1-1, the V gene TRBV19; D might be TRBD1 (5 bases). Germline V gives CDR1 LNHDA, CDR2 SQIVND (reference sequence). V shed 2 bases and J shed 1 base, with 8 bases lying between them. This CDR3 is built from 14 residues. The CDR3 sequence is CASSINGQNTEAFF. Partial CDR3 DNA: TGTGCCAGTAGTATAAACGGACAGAACACTGAA.

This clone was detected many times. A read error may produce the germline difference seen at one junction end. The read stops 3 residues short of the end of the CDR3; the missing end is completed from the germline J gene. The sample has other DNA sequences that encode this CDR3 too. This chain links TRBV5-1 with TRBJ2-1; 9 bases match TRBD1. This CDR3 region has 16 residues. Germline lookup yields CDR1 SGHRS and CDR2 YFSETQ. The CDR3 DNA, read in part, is TGCGCTAGCAGCTTGGTCGGGACAGGGAGTACGGATGAG. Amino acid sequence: CASSLVGTGSTDE. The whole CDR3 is CASSLVGTGSTDEQFF. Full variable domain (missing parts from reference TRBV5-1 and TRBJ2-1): KAGVTQTPRYLIKTRGQQVTLSCSPISGHRSVSWYQQTPGQGLQFLFEYFSETQRNKGNFPGRFSGRQFSNSRSEMNVSTLELGDSALYLCASSLVGTGSTDEQFFGPGTRLTVL.

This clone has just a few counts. The chain's CDR3 is CASGGLYEQYF. CDR3 DNA (partial): TGTGCCAGTGGCGGGTTGTACGAG. The V call is TRBV19, the J call TRBJ2-7; a weak D match, TRBD2 (5 bases). The CDR3 goes on 3 residues after the read ends, and that part is filled in from the germline J gene. Germline assignment: CDR1 LNHDA and CDR2 SQIVND (reference sequence). CDR3 length: 11 amino acids. The V end lost 8 bases, the J end lost 4 bases, and 9 bases lay between the germline ends.

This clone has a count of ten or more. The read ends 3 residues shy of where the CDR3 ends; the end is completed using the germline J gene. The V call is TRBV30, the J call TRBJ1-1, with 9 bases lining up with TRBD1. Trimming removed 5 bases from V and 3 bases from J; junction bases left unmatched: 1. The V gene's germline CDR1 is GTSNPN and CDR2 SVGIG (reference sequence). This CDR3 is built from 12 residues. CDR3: CAWGQGYTEAFF. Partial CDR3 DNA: TGTGCCTGGGGACAGGGGTACACTGAA.

CDR3: CASSGLKGSYNEQFF. Incomplete CDR3 DNA: TGTGCCAGCAGCGGCCTGAAGGGCTCCTACAATGAG. This chain joins TRBV2 and TRBJ2-1, with D unresolved. Sequencing ends 3 residues short of the CDR3 end; the germline J gene provides the rest. The germline V and J ends were trimmed by 6 bases and 0 bases, with 12 bases remaining between them. Germline V gene data show CDR1 as SNHLY and CDR2 as FYNNEI. The CDR3 loop spans 15 amino acids. Full variable domain (remainder filled in from reference TRBV2 and TRBJ2-1): EPEVTQTPSHQVTQMGQEVILRCVPISNHLYFYWYRQILGQKVEFLVSFYNNEISEKSEIFDDQFSVERPDGSNFTLKIRSTKLEDSAMYFCASSGLKGSYNEQFFGPGTRLTVL.

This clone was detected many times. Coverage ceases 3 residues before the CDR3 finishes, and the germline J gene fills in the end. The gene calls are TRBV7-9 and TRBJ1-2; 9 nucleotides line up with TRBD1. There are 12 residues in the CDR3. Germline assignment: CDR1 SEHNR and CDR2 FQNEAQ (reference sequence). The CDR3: CASSSDRGGYTF. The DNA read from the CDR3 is TGTGCCAGCAGCTCGGACAGGGGCGGC.

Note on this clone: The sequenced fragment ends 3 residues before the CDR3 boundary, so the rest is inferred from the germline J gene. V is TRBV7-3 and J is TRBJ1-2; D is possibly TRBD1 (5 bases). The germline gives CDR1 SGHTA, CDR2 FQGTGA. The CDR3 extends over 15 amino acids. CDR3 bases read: TGTGCCAGCAGCTTTCGGGGGGGTCTACAGGAGCCC. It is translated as CASSFRGGLQEP. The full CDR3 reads CASSFRGGLQEPYTF.

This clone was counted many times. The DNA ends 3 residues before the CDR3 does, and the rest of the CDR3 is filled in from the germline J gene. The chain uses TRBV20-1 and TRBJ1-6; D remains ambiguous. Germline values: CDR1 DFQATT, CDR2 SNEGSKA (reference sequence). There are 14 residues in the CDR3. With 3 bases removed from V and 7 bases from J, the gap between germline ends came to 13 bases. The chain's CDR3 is CSARVLNQNSPLHF. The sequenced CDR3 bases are TGCAGTGCTAGGGTTCTGAATCAGAATTCACCC.

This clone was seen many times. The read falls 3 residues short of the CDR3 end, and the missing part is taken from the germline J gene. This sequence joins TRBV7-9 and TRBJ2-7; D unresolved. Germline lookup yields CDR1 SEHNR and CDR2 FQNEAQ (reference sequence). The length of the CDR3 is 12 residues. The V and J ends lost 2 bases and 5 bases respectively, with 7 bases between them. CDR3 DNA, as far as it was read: TGTGCCAGCAGCTTAAACCAGGACGAG. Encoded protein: CASSLNQDE. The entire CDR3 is CASSLNQDEQYF.

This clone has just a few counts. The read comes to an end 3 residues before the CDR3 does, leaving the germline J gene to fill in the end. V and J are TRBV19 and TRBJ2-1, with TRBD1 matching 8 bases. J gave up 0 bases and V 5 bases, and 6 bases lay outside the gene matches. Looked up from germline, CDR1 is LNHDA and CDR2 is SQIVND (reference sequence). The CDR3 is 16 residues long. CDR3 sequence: CASSPWTGSSYNEQFF. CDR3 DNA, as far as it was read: TGTGCCAGTAGTCCATGGACAGGGAGCTCCTACAATGAG.

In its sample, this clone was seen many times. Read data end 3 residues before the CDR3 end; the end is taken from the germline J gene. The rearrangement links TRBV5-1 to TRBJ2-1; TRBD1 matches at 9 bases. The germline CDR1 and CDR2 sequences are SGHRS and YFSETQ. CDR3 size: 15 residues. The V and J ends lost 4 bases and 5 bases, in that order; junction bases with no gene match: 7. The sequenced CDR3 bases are TGCGCCAGCAGCCCGGAAGGGACAGGGAACAATGAG. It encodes CASSPEGTGNNE. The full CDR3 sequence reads CASSPEGTGNNEQFF.

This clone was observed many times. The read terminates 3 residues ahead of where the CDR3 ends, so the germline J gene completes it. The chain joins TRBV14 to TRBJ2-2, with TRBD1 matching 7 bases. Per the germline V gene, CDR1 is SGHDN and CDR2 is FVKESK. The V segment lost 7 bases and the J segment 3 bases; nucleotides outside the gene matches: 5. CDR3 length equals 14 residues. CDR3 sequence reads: CASKTGAYTGELFF. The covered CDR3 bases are TGTGCCAGCAAAACAGGGGCCTACACCGGGGAG.

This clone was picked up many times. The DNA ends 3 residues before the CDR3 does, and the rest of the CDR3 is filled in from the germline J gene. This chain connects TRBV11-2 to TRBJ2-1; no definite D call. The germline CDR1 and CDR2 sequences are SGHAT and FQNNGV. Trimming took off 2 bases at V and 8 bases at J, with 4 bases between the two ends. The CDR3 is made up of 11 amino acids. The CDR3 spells CASSLRYEQFF. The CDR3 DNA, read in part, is TGTGCCAGCAGCTTACGGTATGAG.

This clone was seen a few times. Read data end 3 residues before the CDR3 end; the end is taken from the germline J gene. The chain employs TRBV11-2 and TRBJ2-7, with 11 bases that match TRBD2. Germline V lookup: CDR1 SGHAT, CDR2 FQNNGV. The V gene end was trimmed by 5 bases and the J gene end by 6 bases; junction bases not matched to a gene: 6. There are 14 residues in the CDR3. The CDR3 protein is CASSDSGGAGEQYF. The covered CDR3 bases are TGTGCCAGCAGCGATAGCGGGGGGGCCGGCGAG. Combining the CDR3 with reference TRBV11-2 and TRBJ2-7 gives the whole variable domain EAGVAQSPRYKIIEKRQSVAFWCNPISGHATLYWYQQILGQGPKLLIQFQNNGVVDDSQLPKDRFSAERLKGVDSTLKIQPAKLEDSAVYLCASSDSGGAGEQYFGPGTRLTVT.

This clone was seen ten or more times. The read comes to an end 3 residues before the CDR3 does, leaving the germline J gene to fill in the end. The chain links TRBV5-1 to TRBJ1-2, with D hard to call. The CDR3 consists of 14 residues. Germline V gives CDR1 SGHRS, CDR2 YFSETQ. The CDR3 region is CASSLELGIGGYTF. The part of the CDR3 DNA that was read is TGCGCCAGCAGCTTGGAATTGGGTATAGGGGGC.

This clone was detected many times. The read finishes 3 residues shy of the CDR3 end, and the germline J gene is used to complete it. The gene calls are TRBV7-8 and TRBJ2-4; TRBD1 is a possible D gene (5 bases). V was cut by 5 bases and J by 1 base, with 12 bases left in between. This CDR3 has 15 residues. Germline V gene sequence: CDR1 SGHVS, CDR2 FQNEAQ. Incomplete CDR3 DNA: TGTGCCAGCAGCGCCAGGGATCGTGCCAAAAACATT. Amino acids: CASSARDRAKNI. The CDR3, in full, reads CASSARDRAKNIQYF.

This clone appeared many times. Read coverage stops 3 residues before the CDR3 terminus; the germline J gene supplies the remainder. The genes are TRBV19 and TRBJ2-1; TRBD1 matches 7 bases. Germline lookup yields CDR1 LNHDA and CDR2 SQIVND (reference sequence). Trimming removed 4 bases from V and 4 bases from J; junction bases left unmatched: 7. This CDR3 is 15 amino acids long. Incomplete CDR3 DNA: TGTGCCAGTAGTAACAGGGGCACCAGGTACAATGAG. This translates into CASSNRGTRYNE. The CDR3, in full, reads CASSNRGTRYNEQFF. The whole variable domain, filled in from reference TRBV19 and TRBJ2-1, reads DGGITQSPKYLFRKEGQNVTLSCEQNLNHDAMYWYRQDPGQGLRLIYYSQIVNDFQKGDIAEGYSVSREKKESFPLTVTSAQKNPTAFYLCASSNRGTRYNEQFFGPGTRLTVL.

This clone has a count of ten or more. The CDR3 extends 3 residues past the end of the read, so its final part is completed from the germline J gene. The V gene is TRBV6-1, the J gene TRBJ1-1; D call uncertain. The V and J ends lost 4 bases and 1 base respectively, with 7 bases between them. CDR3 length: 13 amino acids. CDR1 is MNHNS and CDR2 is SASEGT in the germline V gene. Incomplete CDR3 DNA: TGTGCCAGCAGTGGCAGGCGGAACACTGAA. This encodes CASSGRRNTE. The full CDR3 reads CASSGRRNTEAFF.

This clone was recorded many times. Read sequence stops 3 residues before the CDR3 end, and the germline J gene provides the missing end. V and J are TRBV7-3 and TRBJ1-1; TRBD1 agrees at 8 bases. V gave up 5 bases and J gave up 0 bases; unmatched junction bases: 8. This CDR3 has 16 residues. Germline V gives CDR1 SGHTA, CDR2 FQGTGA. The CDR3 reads CASSRTGRDMNTEAFF. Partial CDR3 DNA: TGTGCCAGCAGCCGGACAGGGAGGGACATGAACACTGAA.

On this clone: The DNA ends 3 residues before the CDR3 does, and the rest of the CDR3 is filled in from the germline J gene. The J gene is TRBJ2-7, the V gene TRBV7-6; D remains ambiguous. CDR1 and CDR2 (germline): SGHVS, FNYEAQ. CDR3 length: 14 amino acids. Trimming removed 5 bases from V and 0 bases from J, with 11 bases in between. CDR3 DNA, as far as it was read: TGTGCCAGCAGCCTGACACATAGCTCCTACGAG. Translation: CASSLTHSSYE. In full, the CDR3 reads CASSLTHSSYEQYF.

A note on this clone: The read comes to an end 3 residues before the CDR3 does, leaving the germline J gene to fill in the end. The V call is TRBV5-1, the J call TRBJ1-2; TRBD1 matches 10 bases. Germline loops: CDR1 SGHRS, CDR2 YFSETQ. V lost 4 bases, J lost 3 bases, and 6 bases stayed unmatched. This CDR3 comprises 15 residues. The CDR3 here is CASSQGQGIDYGYTF. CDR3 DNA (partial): TGCGCCAGCAGCCAGGGACAGGGGATCGACTATGGC.

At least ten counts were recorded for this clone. The CDR3 loop is CASSQDPVSGANVLTF. The DNA read from the CDR3 is TGTGCCAGCAGCCAAGACCCGGTCTCTGGGGCCAACGTC. The chain uses TRBV4-2 and TRBJ2-6; D is unresolved. With the read ending 3 residues before the CDR3 end, the germline J gene is used to fill in that end. The CDR3 has 16 amino acids. The germline V gene has CDR1 LGHNA and CDR2 YNFKEQ. Trimming cost V 0 bases and J 0 bases, with 6 bases left between them.

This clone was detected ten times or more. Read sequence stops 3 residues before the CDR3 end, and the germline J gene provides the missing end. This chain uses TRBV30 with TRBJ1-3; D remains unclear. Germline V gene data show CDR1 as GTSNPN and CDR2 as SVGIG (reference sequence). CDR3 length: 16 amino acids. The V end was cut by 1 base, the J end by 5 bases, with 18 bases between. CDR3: CAWSAGLVRVRNTIYF. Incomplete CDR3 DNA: TGTGCCTGGAGTGCCGGGTTGGTCCGGGTACGAAACACC. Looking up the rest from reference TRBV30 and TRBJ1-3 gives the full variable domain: SQTIHQWPATLVQPVGSPLSLECTVEGTSNPNLYWYRQAAGRGLQLLFYSVGIGQISSEVPQNLSASRPQDRQFILSSKKLLLSDSGFYLCAWSAGLVRVRNTIYFGEGSWLTVV.

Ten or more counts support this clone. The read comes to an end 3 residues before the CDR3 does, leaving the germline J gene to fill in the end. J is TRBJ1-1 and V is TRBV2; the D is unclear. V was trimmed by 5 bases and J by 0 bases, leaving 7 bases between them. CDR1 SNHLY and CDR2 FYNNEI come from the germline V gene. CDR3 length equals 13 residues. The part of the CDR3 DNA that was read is TGTGCCAGCAGTCCTGAGCTGAACACTGAA. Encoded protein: CASSPELNTE. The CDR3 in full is CASSPELNTEAFF.

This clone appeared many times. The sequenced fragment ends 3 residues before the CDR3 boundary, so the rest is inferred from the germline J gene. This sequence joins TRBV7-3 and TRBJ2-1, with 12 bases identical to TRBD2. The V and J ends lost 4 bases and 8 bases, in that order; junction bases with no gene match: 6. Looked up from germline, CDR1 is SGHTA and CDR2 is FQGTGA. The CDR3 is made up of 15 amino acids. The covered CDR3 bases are TGTGCCAGCAGCTCAAGACTAGCGGGAGTGGATGAG. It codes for CASSSRLAGVDE. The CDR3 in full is CASSSRLAGVDEQFF. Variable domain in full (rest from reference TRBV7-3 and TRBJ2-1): GAGVSQTPSNKVTEKGKYVELRCDPISGHTALYWYRQSLGQGPEFLIYFQGTGAADDSGLPNDRFFAVRPEGSVSTLKIQRTERGDSAVYLCASSSRLAGVDEQFFGPGTRLTVL.

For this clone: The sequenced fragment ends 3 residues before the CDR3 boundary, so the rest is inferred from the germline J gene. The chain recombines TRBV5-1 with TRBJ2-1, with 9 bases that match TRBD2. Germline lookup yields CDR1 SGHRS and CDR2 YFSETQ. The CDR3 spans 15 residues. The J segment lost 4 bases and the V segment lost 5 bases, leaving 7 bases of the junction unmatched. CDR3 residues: CASRSGTSRYNEQFF. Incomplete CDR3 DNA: TGCGCCAGCAGGTCCGGGACTAGCAGGTACAATGAG.

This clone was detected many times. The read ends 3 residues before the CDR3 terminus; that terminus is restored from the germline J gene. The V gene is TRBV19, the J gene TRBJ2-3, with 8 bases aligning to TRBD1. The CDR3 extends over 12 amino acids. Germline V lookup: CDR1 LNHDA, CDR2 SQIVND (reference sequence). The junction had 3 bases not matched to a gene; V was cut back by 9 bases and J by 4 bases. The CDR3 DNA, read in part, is TGTGCCAGCAAACAGGGGGCAGATACG. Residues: CASKQGADT. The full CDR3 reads CASKQGADTQYF.